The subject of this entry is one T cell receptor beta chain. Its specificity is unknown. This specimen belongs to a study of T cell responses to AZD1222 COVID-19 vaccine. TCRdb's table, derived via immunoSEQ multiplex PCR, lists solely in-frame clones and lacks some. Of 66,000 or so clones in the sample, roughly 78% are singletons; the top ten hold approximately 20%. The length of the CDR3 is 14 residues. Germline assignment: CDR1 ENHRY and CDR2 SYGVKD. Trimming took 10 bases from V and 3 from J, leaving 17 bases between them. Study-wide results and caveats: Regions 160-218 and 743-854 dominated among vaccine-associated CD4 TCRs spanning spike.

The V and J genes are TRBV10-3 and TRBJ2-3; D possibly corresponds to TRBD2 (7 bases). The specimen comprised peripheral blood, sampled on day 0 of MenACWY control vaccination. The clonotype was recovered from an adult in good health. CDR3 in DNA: TGTGCCACTCGGGGGGCTATCCTGACAGATACGCAGTATTTT. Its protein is CATRGAILTDTQYF.